One and the same sample provided the 15 T cell receptor beta chains below, sequenced in a study of T-cell memory formation after mild COVID-19. TCRdb itself ran the 5' RACE reads through MiXCR, one entry per CDR3 protein. The sample gives about 82,000 distinct CDR3 sequences, about 13% of which show up once; around 41% is in the top ten. Sequencing used PBMCs or a T cell subset sorted from them (not recorded which). These receptors were obtained from a man younger than 30 who had mild COVID-19 (a few samples of this study predate the infection). Cell type and time point are not known.

This clonotype was seen only a few times. This rearrangement joins TRBV3-1 to TRBJ2-7, with D possibly TRBD1 on 6 matching bases. CDR3 length: 13 residues. In germline, CDR1 is LGHDT, CDR2 YNNKEL (reference sequence). The ends were cut back, 4 bases at V and 2 bases at J, with 9 bases in the middle. In DNA form, the CDR3 reads TGTGCCAGCAGCCCCCGACAGGCCTACGAGCAGTACTTC. Encoded protein: CASSPRQAYEQYF.

CDR3 loop: CASSLTDHNSPLHF. The CDR3 coding sequence is TGCGCCAGCAGCTTGACAGATCATAATTCACCCCTCCACTTT. V is TRBV5-1 and J is TRBJ1-6; D gene unclear. Germline V gene lookup returns CDR1 SGHRS and CDR2 YFSETQ. The CDR3 length is 14 residues. With 1 base removed from V and 5 bases from J, the gap between germline ends came to 7 bases.

In this sample, this clonotype turned up a few times. The chain carries TRBV10-1 and TRBJ2-7, with 9 bases matching TRBD1. V was pared by 8 bases and J by 3 bases, with 14 bases of the junction left unmatched. The CDR3 contains 16 residues. CDR1 and CDR2 from the germline V gene are WNHNN and SYGVQD (reference sequence). The CDR3 DNA reads TGCGCCAGCCACCCGTACCGGGACAGGGCAAACTACGAGCAGTACTTC. Translation: CASHPYRDRANYEQYF.

V gene TRBV4-1 combines with J gene TRBJ2-3; D assignment may be TRBD1 or TRBD2 (6 bases each). Trimming removed 3 bases at V and 0 bases at J, with 13 bases between. Looked up from germline, CDR1 is MGHRA and CDR2 is YSYEKL. The CDR3 extends over 16 amino acids. Here the CDR3 reads CASSHTWRGSTDTQYF. CDR3 nucleotide sequence: TGCGCCAGCAGCCACACGTGGAGGGGGAGCACAGATACGCAGTATTTT.

This chain joins TRBV6-2 or TRBV6-3 and TRBJ2-1; D gene unclear. CDR1 is MNHEY, CDR2 SVGEGT, per germline. The V end was cut by 8 bases, the J end by 6 bases, with 5 bases between. The CDR3 has 10 residues. CDR3 coding DNA: TGTGCCAGCGGCATCAATGAGCAGTTCTTC. This translates into CASGINEQFF.

This clonotype was picked up a small number of times. V gene TRBV12-3 or TRBV12-4 combines with J gene TRBJ1-6; D not certain. V was cut by 4 bases and J by 9 bases, with 13 bases left in between. The CDR3 runs 14 residues. The CDR3 region has the DNA TGTGCCAGCAGTTGGTCGGGAGAAGGTTCACCCCTCCACTTT. Its translation is CASSWSGEGSPLHF.

CDR3 DNA: TGTGCCAGCAGCTTAGTGGGGGGCGATACCACGCAGTATTTT. This sequence encodes CASSLVGGDTTQYF. This sequence joins TRBV7-9 and TRBJ2-3; D may be TRBD1 or TRBD2 (6 bases each). Trimming removed 1 base at V and 9 bases at J, with 14 bases between. Germline V gene sequence: CDR1 SEHNR, CDR2 FQNEAQ (reference sequence). The CDR3 is 14 amino acids.

This clonotype was seen a few times. The junction differs from germline at one of its ends, possibly a read error. The V gene is TRBV4-1, the J gene TRBJ1-1; D gene ambiguous. There are 12 residues in the CDR3. Per germline, CDR1 MGHRA and CDR2 YSYEKL. In DNA, the CDR3 is TGCGCCAGCAGCCAAGGGGCCACTGAAGATTTCTTT. Translation: CASSQGATEDFF.

The CDR3: CASSQEPWTGRKETQYF. DNA for the CDR3: TGTGCCAGCAGCCAGGAACCCTGGACAGGGCGGAAAGAGACCCAGTACTTC. The chain has TRBV14 and TRBJ2-5; TRBD1 matches at 8 bases. Trimming took 3 bases from V and 3 from J; bases not matched to a gene: 12. This CDR3 comprises 17 residues. The germline gives CDR1 SGHDN, CDR2 FVKESK.

This clonotype was recorded at least ten times. The gene calls are TRBV7-9 and TRBJ2-1; D remains ambiguous. The germline V gene encodes CDR1 SEHNR and CDR2 FQNEAQ (reference sequence). The CDR3 runs 16 residues. V lost 3 bases to trimming and J lost 2 bases, with 14 bases between them. The CDR3 coding sequence is TGTGCCAGCAGCTTTACTCGTGGGTCGACCTACAATGAGCAGTTCTTC. Translating gives CASSFTRGSTYNEQFF.

The chain uses TRBV5-5 and TRBJ2-3; D gene uncertain. The CDR3 length is 15 residues. Germline CDR1 SGHKS, CDR2 YYEKEE (reference sequence). Trimming took 3 bases from V and 2 from J, leaving 13 bases between them. This chain's CDR3 is CASSSGRLLTDTQYF. The DNA for the CDR3 is TGTGCCAGCAGCTCCGGACGGCTTCTCACAGATACGCAGTATTTT.

The V gene is TRBV11-2, the J gene TRBJ2-1; D is ambiguous. The germline CDR1 and CDR2 sequences are SGHAT and FQNNGV. This CDR3 has 12 amino acids. Trimming cost V 4 bases and J 5 bases, with 6 bases left between them. The CDR3 DNA sequence: TGTGCCAGCAGCTCGATCGACAATGAGCAGTTCTTC. Encoded protein: CASSSIDNEQFF.

A few counts support this clonotype. The V gene is TRBV20-1, the J gene TRBJ2-2; the D is unclear. This CDR3 has 11 residues. Deletions cut 3 bases from V and 7 bases from J, with 6 bases between. Germline-derived CDR1 and CDR2 are DFQATT and SNEGSKA (reference sequence). The CDR3 DNA sequence: TGCAGTGCTAGTCCCGGCGGGGAGCTGTTTTTT. Protein product: CSASPGGELFF.

The rearrangement uses TRBV9 and TRBJ1-2; maybe TRBD1 (6 bases). Trimming shortened V by 3 bases and J by 4 bases, and 16 bases separated the two germline ends. Germline values: CDR1 SGDLS, CDR2 YYNGEE. The CDR3 length is 15 residues. CDR3 region: CASSARGGTPYGYTF. CDR3 DNA sequence: TGTGCCAGCAGCGCGAGGGGGGGGACCCCCTATGGCTACACCTTC.

This clonotype showed up just a few times. CDR3 residues: CASSLSGGKDIQYF. The DNA of the CDR3 is TGTGCCAGCAGCTTAAGTGGGGGGAAAGACATTCAGTACTTC. V gene TRBV7-6 combines with J gene TRBJ2-4, with a possible D match to TRBD2 (6 bases). V shed 2 bases and J shed 8 bases, with 13 bases lying between them. This CDR3 spans 14 amino acids. The germline gives CDR1 SGHVS, CDR2 FNYEAQ.